The 4 T cell receptor beta chains below were found in one sample sequenced in a study of cytomegalovirus exposure and HLA in healthy donors. PCR involved 60 Vbeta and 13 Jbeta primers. Measured with immunoSEQ multiplex PCR; TCRdb has only the in-frame clones, and not every one. The listing records around 140,000 clones. Sequencing was done on a sample of PBMCs. These receptors all come from a male donor in good health and CMV-seronegative.

The V gene is TRBV6-5, the J gene TRBJ1-1; 9 bases line up with TRBD1. CDR1 and CDR2 (germline): MNHEY, SVGAGI. V shed 6 bases, J shed 0 bases, and the junction held 5 bases outside the gene matches. CDR3 length: 15 amino acids. This CDR3 is CASRVDRGMNTEAFF. CDR3 DNA sequence: TGTGCCAGCAGAGTGGACAGGGGAATGAACACTGAAGCTTTCTTT.

The chain is built from TRBV27 and TRBJ2-7; 12 positions agree with TRBD2. Germline CDR1 and CDR2: MNHEY and SMNVEV (reference sequence). Unmatched junction bases numbered 8, after V lost 5 bases and J lost 0 bases. There are 17 residues in the CDR3. CDR3 nucleotide sequence: TGTGCCAGCAGTCTCCTCGGACTAGCGGGACTCTCCTACGAGCAGTACTTC. Its protein product is CASSLLGLAGLSYEQYF.

The J gene is TRBJ1-5, the V gene TRBV10-3, with D possibly matching TRBD1 (6 bases). CDR3 size: 13 residues. V was shortened by 4 bases and J by 2 bases, with 6 bases between the two germline ends. CDR1 and CDR2 (germline): ENHRY, SYGVKD. The CDR3 sequence: CAISGQGNQPQHF. In nucleotides, the CDR3 is TGTGCCATCAGTGGACAGGGCAATCAGCCCCAGCATTTT.

V usage is TRBV5-1 and J usage is TRBJ2-7; D is perhaps TRBD2 (6 bases). Germline V gene lookup returns CDR1 SGHRS and CDR2 YFSETQ. The CDR3 has 13 amino acids. Trimming cost V 0 bases and J 3 bases, with 7 bases left between them. CDR3 coding DNA: TGCGCCAGCAGCTTGGCGGGACTCTACGAGCAGTACTTC. Translation: CASSLAGLYEQYF. The whole variable domain, remainder taken from reference TRBV5-1 and TRBJ2-7, is KAGVTQTPRYLIKTRGQQVTLSCSPISGHRSVSWYQQTPGQGLQFLFEYFSETQRNKGNFPGRFSGRQFSNSRSEMNVSTLELGDSALYLCASSLAGLYEQYFGPGTRLTVT.